This entry lists 15 T cell receptor beta chains sequenced from one sample in a study of cytomegalovirus exposure and HLA in healthy donors (dated by TCRdb to between 2016 and 2019). The library relied on the immunoSEQ multiplex PCR assay. The multiplex PCR relied on a mix of 60 forward primers for TCR Vbeta segments and 13 reverse primers for TCR Jbeta segments. In TCRdb, the immuneACCESS table is reduced to in-frame sequences with V and J assigned. These tables do not hold every clone; where another copy was compared, an unresolved V gene accounts for under half, and the others remain unexplained. The sample data list roughly 120,000 clones, and roughly 83% of these were observed just once. Jointly, the top ten make up 2.5% to 3% of the sample. Sequencing was done on a sample of PBMCs. These receptors all come from a woman younger than 35 in good health and CMV-seropositive.

J is TRBJ2-7 and V is TRBV27, with 8 bases identical to TRBD2. This CDR3 comprises 13 residues. Germline CDR1 and CDR2: MNHEY and SMNVEV (reference sequence). Trimming removed 7 bases from V and 7 bases from J; junction bases left unmatched: 9. The DNA of the CDR3 is TGTGCCAGCACACCGGGGGGGGGTGGGGAGCAGTACTTC. Translation gives CASTPGGGGEQYF.

The V and J genes are TRBV28 and TRBJ1-1, with a tentative D call TRBD1 (5 bases). The V end was cut by 2 bases, the J end by 6 bases, with 16 bases between. Germline assignment: CDR1 MDHEN and CDR2 SYDVKM. The CDR3 is 15 amino acids. The CDR3 sequence is CASSLPPRGTPEAFF. As DNA, the CDR3 is TGTGCCAGCAGTTTACCACCCCGGGGGACCCCTGAAGCTTTCTTT.

CDR3 amino acids: CASSLDSANTIYF. The CDR3 DNA sequence: TGTGCCAGCAGCTTGGACAGTGCAAACACCATATATTTT. This rearrangement joins TRBV5-4 to TRBJ1-3; D gene uncertain. This CDR3 region has 13 residues. The V gene's germline CDR1 is SGHNT and CDR2 YYREEE (reference sequence). V lost 0 bases to trimming and J lost 6 bases, with 7 bases between them.

The rearrangement uses TRBV5-1 and TRBJ2-7; TRBD2 matches 9 bases. Per the germline V gene, CDR1 is SGHRS and CDR2 is YFSETQ. The length of the CDR3 is 16 residues. Trimming at V came to 3 bases and at J to 2 bases, leaving 9 bases not matched to a gene. CDR3 bases: TGCGCCAGCAGCTCCTCGTCTAGCGGGACCGCCTACGAGCAGTACTTC. Its translation: CASSSSSSGTAYEQYF.

As for this clone: The germline gene is not matched at one end of the junction; a read error may be the cause. The chain is built from TRBV2 and TRBJ1-2; tentative D call: TRBD1 (5 bases). The CDR3 is made up of 18 amino acids. Germline V gene data show CDR1 as SNHLY and CDR2 as FYNNEI. The CDR3 sequence is CAISEGWQGGWINYGYTF. Here the CDR3 DNA reads TGTGCCATCAGTGAAGGGTGGCAGGGTGGATGGATAAACTATGGCTACACCTTC. Drawing the rest from reference TRBV2 and TRBJ1-2, the complete variable domain is EPEVTQTPSHQVTQMGQEVILRCVPISNHLYFYWYRQILGQKVEFLVSFYNNEISEKSEIFDDQFSVERPDGSNFTLKIRSTKLEDSAMYFCAISEGWQGGWINYGYTFGSGTRLTVV.

The V gene is TRBV28, the J gene TRBJ2-7; 12 bases are shared with TRBD2. CDR1 and CDR2 (germline): MDHEN, SYDVKM. CDR3 length: 16 residues. The trim removed 7 bases at V and 7 bases at J, leaving 14 bases unmatched. CDR3 sequence: CASKTTGLAGIREQYF. As DNA, the CDR3 is TGTGCCAGCAAGACTACCGGACTAGCGGGAATAAGGGAGCAGTACTTC.

This chain links TRBV7-9 with TRBJ1-5; D perhaps matches TRBD1 (5 bases). V was clipped by 0 bases and J by 11 bases, with 14 bases between them. This CDR3 is built from 14 residues. CDR1 is SEHNR, CDR2 FQNEAQ, per germline (reference sequence). CDR3 nucleotides: TGTGCCAGCAGCTTAGCTCCAGGAGGGGCGGCCCAGCATTTT. Protein sequence: CASSLAPGGAAQHF.

On this clone itself: Relative to the germline gene, one junction end is altered; a read error may explain this. This chain connects TRBV9 to TRBJ2-5, with 11 bases lining up with TRBD2. The germline CDR1 and CDR2 sequences are SGDLS and YYNGEE. The CDR3 spans 17 residues. This CDR3 is CGSSVGRTSGYQETQYF. The CDR3 DNA reads TGTGGCAGCAGCGTAGGTAGGACTAGCGGGTACCAAGAGACCCAGTACTTC.

The genes are TRBV30 and TRBJ1-3; tentatively, D is TRBD1 (6 bases). The germline V gene encodes CDR1 GTSNPN and CDR2 SVGIG (reference sequence). This CDR3 has 15 residues. V was shortened by 0 bases and J by 8 bases, with 17 bases between the two germline ends. For the CDR3, the DNA is TGTGCCTGGAGTGTCGGGCAGGGGATAACGGACACCATATATTTT. Encoded protein: CAWSVGQGITDTIYF.

The chain recombines TRBV27 with TRBJ2-2; D unclear. Per germline, CDR1 MNHEY and CDR2 SMNVEV (reference sequence). Trimming shortened V by 0 bases and J by 6 bases, and 11 bases separated the two germline ends. The CDR3 extends over 15 amino acids. CDR3 sequence: CASSLSGSGSGELFF. The CDR3 nucleotides read TGTGCCAGCAGTTTATCGGGCAGTGGCTCCGGGGAGCTGTTTTTT.

This clone came up once. The CDR3 spells CASSNSGRETQYF. Here the CDR3 DNA reads TGTGCCAGTAGTAATAGCGGGAGAGAGACCCAGTACTTC. The chain combines TRBV19 with TRBJ2-5; TRBD2 agrees at 9 bases. This CDR3 comprises 13 residues. Trimming took 4 bases from V and 4 from J; bases not matched to a gene: 1. Germline V gives CDR1 LNHDA, CDR2 SQIVND (reference sequence).

This CDR3 is CASSLSGLYEQYF. The CDR3 region has the DNA TGCGCCAGCAGCTTGTCCGGGTTGTACGAGCAGTACTTC. The chain has TRBV5-1 and TRBJ2-7; unclear D gene. Germline V CDR1 and CDR2: SGHRS, YFSETQ. Trimming pared 1 base from V and 4 bases from J, leaving 9 bases between. The CDR3 covers 13 residues. The full variable domain, completed using reference TRBV5-1 and TRBJ2-7, is KAGVTQTPRYLIKTRGQQVTLSCSPISGHRSVSWYQQTPGQGLQFLFEYFSETQRNKGNFPGRFSGRQFSNSRSEMNVSTLELGDSALYLCASSLSGLYEQYFGPGTRLTVT.

The chain recombines TRBV29-1 with TRBJ2-7, with 7 bases aligning to TRBD1. In germline, CDR1 is SQVTM, CDR2 ANQGSEA. Unmatched junction bases numbered 6, after V lost 7 bases and J lost 0 bases. CDR3 length: 13 amino acids. CDR3 coding DNA: TGCAGCGGCCGGACAGGTAGCTCCTACGAGCAGTACTTC. Translating gives CSGRTGSSYEQYF.

The V and J genes are TRBV7-9 and TRBJ2-7; 10 bases map to TRBD1. Looked up from germline, CDR1 is SEHNR and CDR2 is FQNEAQ (reference sequence). CDR3 length: 14 amino acids. J gave up 5 bases and V 7 bases, and 8 bases lay outside the gene matches. The CDR3 DNA follows: TGTGCCAGCATGACGGGACAGGGGCCCCACGAGCAGTACTTC. This translates into CASMTGQGPHEQYF.

A single count supports this clone. V and J are TRBV7-9 and TRBJ1-2; TRBD1 is a possible D gene (5 bases). Trimming pared 1 base from V and 1 base from J, leaving 13 bases between. This CDR3 is built from 16 residues. Germline CDR1 reads SEHNR; CDR2 reads FQNEAQ (reference sequence). CDR3 sequence (DNA): TGTGCCAGCAGCTTAGTTGACAGAATCAATAACTATGGCTACACCTTC. Its translation: CASSLVDRINNYGYTF.